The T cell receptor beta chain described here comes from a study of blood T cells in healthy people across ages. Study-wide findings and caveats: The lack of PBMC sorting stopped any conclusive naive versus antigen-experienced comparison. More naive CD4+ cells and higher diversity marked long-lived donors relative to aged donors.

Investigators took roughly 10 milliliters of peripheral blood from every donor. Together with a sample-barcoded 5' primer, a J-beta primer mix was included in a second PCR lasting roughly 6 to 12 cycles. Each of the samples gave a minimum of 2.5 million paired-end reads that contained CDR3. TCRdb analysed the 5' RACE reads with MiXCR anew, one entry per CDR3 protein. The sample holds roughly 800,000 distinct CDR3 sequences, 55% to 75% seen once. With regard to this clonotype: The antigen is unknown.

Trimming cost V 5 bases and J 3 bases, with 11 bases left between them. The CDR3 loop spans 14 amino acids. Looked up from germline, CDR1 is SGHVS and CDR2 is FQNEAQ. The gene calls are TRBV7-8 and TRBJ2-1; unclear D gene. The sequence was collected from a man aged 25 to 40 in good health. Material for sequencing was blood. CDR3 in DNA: TGTGCCAGCAGCCCTGTAGGCATCTACAATGAGCAGTTCTTC. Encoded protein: CASSPVGIYNEQFF.